This T cell receptor (beta chain) appears in the sequencing data of a study of blood T cells in healthy people across ages. Study conclusions and caveats: The lack of PBMC sorting stopped any conclusive naive versus antigen-experienced comparison. Per million T cells, TCR beta diversity dropped about linearly as age rose.

There are a few counts of this clonotype. Its antigen remains unknown. Sample-barcoded 5' priming and a J-beta primer mix drove a second PCR of about 6 to 12 cycles. TCRdb reanalysed the 5' RACE reads using MiXCR and keeps one entry per CDR3 protein. The table has approximately 800,000 distinct CDR3 sequences, around 25% seen once. J gave up 8 bases and V 0 bases, and 5 bases lay outside the gene matches. The V gene's germline CDR1 is MNHEY and CDR2 SVGAGI. CDR3 length: 15 residues. The sample also formed part of further work on T cells of mothers and their children.

The chain recombines TRBV6-5 with TRBJ2-1; 9 bases agree with TRBD2. This sequence was found in a boy under 18 in good health. The sequencing input was blood. CDR3 nucleotides: TGTGCCAGCAGTTACTCCGCGGGGGGGCCGGATGAGCAGTTCTTC. Encoded protein: CASSYSAGGPDEQFF.